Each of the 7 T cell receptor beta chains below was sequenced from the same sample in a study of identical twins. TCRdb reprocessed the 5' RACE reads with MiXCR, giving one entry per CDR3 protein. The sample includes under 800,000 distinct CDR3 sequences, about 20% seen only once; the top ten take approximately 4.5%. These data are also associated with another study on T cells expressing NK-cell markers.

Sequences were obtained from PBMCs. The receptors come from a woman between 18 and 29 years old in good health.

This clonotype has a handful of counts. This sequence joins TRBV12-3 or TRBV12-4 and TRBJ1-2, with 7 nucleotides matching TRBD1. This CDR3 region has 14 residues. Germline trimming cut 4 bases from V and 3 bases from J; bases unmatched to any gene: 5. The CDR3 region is CASSSGTAYYGYTF. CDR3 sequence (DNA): TGTGCCAGCAGTTCCGGGACAGCCTACTATGGCTACACCTTC.

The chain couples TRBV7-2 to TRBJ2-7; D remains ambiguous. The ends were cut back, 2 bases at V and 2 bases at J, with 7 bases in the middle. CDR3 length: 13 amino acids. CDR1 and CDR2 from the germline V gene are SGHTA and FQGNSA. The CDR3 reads CASSLRLPYEQYF. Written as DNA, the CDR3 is TGTGCCAGCAGCTTACGGTTGCCCTACGAGCAGTACTTC.

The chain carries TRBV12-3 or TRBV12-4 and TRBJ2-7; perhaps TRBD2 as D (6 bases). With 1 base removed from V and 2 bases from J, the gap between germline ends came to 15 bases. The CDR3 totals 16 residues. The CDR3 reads CASSLGSGRITYEQYF. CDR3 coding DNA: TGTGCCAGCAGTTTAGGGAGCGGGCGAATCACCTACGAGCAGTACTTC.

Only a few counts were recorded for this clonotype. The CDR3 here is CASSQEIRPNEQFF. The CDR3 DNA reads TGCGCCAGCAGCCAAGAGATTCGTCCGAATGAGCAGTTCTTC. The rearrangement uses TRBV4-3 and TRBJ2-1, with D unresolved. CDR3 length equals 14 residues. CDR1 and CDR2 (germline): LGHNA, YSLEER. With 0 bases removed from V and 7 bases from J, the gap between germline ends came to 10 bases.

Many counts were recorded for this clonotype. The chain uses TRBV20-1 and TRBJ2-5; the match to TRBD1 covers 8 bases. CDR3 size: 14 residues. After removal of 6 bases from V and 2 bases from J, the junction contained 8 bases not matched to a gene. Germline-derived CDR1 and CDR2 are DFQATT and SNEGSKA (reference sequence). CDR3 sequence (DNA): TGCAGTGCCATGAGCAGACAGGGGCAAGAGACCCAGTACTTC. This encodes CSAMSRQGQETQYF.

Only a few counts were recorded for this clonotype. As DNA, the CDR3 is TGTGCCAGCAGCCAGGGGACGGACGCCCAGGATACGCAGTATTTT. It yields the protein CASSQGTDAQDTQYF. The chain has TRBV3-1 and TRBJ2-3; D may correspond to TRBD1 or TRBD2 (5 bases each). In germline, CDR1 is LGHDT, CDR2 YNNKEL (reference sequence). The CDR3 covers 15 residues. The germline V and J ends were trimmed by 3 bases and 6 bases, with 16 bases remaining between them.

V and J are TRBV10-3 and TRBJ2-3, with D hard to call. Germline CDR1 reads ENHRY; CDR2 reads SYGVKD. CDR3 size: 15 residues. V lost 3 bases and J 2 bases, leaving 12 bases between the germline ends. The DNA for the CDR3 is TGTGCCATCAGTGACCCGAGGCAGTCCACAGATACGCAGTATTTT. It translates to CAISDPRQSTDTQYF.